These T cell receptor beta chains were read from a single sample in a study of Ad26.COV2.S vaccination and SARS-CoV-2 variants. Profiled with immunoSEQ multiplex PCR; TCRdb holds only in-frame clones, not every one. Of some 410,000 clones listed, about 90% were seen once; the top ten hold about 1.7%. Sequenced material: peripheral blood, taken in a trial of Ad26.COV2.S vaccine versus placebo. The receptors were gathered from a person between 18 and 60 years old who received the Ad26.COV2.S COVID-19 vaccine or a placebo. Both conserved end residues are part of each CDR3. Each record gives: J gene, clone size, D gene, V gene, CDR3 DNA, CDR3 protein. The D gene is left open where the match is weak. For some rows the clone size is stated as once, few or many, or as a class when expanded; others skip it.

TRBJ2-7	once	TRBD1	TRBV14	TGTGCCAGCAGCCAAGCTAGCGGGACAGGGGGCTACGAGCAGTACTTC	CASSQASGTGGYEQYF
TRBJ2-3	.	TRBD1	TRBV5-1	TGCGCCAGCAGCTCCCGACAGGGTGCAGATACGCAGTATTTT	CASSSRQGADTQYF
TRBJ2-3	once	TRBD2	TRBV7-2	TGTGCCAGCAGCTTAGATGTTTCGGCTAGCGGGGTCACAGATACGCAGTATTTT	CASSLDVSASGVTDTQYF
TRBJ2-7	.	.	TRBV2	TGTGCCAGCAGTGACCCCTACGAGCAGTACTTC	CASSDPYEQYF
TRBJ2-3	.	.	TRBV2	TGTGCCAGCAGTGGGGCAGGGGGCACAGATACGCAGTATTTT	CASSGAGGTDTQYF
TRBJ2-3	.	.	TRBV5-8	TGTGCCAGCAGCTGGTGGAGTACTAGCCCAAATACGCAGTATTTT	CASSWWSTSPNTQYF
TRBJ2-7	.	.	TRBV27	TGTGCCAGCAGTTTGGTGAGCGGAGCCTACGAGCAGTACTTC	CASSLVSGAYEQYF
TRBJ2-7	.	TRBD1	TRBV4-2	TGTGCCAGCAGCCAAGAACCCCATGGACAGGGGGGCGTCGAGCAGTACTTC	CASSQEPHGQGGVEQYF
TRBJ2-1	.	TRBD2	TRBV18	TGTGCCAGCTCACCTGCTAGCGGGGATAACAATGAGCAGTTCTTC	CASSPASGDNNEQFF
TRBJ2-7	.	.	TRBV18	TGTGCCAGCTCTACGGGACAAGCTAAATCGTACGAGCAGTACTTC	CASSTGQAKSYEQYF
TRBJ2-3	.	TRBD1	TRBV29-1	TGCAGCGTTGTGACAGGGTGGATCACGGATACGCAGTATTTT	CSVVTGWITDTQYF
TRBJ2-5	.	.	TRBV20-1	TGCAGTGCTAGGGGCGAGACCCAGTACTTC	CSARGETQYF
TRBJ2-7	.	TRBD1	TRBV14	TGTGCCAGCAGCACCCGAGGGGACAGGGGAATAGGGGAGCAGTACTTC	CASSTRGDRGIGEQYF
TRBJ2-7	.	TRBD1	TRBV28	TGTGCCAGCAGAGACAGGGGGGCCTACGAGCAGTACTTC	CASRDRGAYEQYF
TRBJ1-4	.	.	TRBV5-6	TGTGCCAGCAGCCCCCGGGCAGAACTTACTAATGAAAAACTGTTTTTT	CASSPRAELTNEKLFF
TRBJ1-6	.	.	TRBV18	TGTGCCAGCTCACCCACACGAGATTCACCCCTCCACTTT	CASSPTRDSPLHF
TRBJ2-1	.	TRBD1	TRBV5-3	TGTGCCAGAAGTCTTCGGGACAGGGACAATGAGCAGTTCTTC	CARSLRDRDNEQFF
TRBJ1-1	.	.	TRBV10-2	TGCGCCAGCAGTGAGTCTGGGGCAGGGATCTTGAACACTGAAGCTTTCTTT	CASSESGAGILNTEAFF
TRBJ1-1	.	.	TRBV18	TGTGCCAGCTCAGAAGGAAACACTGAAGCTTTCTTT	CASSEGNTEAFF
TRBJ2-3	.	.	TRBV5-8	TGTGCCAGCAGCTGGGAGACAGGACCCACAGATACGCAGTATTTT	CASSWETGPTDTQYF
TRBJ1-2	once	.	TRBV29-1	TGCAGCGTTGAAGAGATTCCAGGGTATGGCTACACCTTC	CSVEEIPGYGYTF
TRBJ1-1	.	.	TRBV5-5	TGTGCCAGCAGCTTGGTGTTTGAAGCTTTCTTT	CASSLVFEAFF
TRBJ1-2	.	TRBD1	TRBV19	TGTGCCAGTAGTATCAACTCGGGGACAGGGGTTGGCTACACCTTC	CASSINSGTGVGYTF
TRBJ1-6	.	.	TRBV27	TGTGCCAGCAGCCTGGGGGGGGGTTACTATAATTCACCCCTCCACTTT	CASSLGGGYYNSPLHF
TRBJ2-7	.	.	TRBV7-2	TGTGCCAGCAGCTTAACCGAAGGGCTAGTTGCCTACGAGCAGTACTTC	CASSLTEGLVAYEQYF
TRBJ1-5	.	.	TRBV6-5	TGTGCCAGCAGGATAGGACCTCGGTATCAGCCCCAGCATTTT	CASRIGPRYQPQHF
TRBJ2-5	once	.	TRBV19	TGTGCCACCTCCGCTGACCTACAAGAGACCCAGTACTTC	CATSADLQETQYF
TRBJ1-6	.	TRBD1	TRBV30	TGTGCCTGGAGTGTAACCTCAGGGGGCAGTTCACCCCTCCACTTT	CAWSVTSGGSSPLHF
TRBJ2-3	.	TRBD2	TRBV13	TGTGCCAGCAGCTTAGTGGCTAGCGGGGCTATCAGGGATACGCAGTATTTT	CASSLVASGAIRDTQYF
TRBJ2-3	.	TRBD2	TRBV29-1	TGCAGCGCGGACGGGGCTAGCGGGGAGAGCACAGATACGCAGTATTTT	CSADGASGESTDTQYF
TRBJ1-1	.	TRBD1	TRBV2	TGTGCCAGCGGAGGGGACAGGGGGCGGGAGGTTGAAGCTTTCTTT	CASGGDRGREVEAFF
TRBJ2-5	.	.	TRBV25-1	TGTGCCAGCAGTGAAACCCCTGGGGGAGAGACCCAGTACTTC	CASSETPGGETQYF
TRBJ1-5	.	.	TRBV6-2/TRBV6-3	TGTGCCAGCAGCTCGGACGGGACCCGCAATCAGCCCCAGCATTTT	CASSSDGTRNQPQHF
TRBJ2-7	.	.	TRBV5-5	TGTGCCAGCAGCTTCAGCTCCTACGAGCAGTACTTC	CASSFSSYEQYF
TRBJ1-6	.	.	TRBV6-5	TGTGCCATCCAGGTCGGGACGGAAAATTCACCCCTCCACTTT	CAIQVGTENSPLHF
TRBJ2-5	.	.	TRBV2	TGTGCCAGCAGCAGAACAGGGGGGAGGGTCCAAGAGACCCAGTACTTC	CASSRTGGRVQETQYF
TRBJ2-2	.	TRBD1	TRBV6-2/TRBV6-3	TGTGCCAGCAGTACCCCCAGGGGGACAGGGGAGCTGTTTTTT	CASSTPRGTGELFF
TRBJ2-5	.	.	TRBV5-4	TGTGCCAGCAGCCCGGATGATCAAGAGACCCAGTACTTC	CASSPDDQETQYF
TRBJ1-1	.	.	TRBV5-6	TGTGCCAGCAGCTTGTTCAGGAGAACAAAGAACACTGAAGCTTTCTTT	CASSLFRRTKNTEAFF
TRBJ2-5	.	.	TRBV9	TGTGCCAGCAGCGTAACGGTCCAAGAGACCCAGTACTTC	CASSVTVQETQYF
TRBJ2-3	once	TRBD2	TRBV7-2	TGTGCCAGCAGCTTAGCGGGACTAGCGGGGGGCTCAGATACGCAGTATTTT	CASSLAGLAGGSDTQYF
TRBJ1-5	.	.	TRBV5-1	TGCGCCAGCAGCGGCGGGGCTGATCAGCCCCAGCATTTT	CASSGGADQPQHF
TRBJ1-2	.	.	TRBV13	TGTGCCAGCAGCCGGACGTCGCGCTATGGCTACACCTTC	CASSRTSRYGYTF
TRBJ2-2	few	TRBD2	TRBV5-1	TGCGCCAGCAGCTTTGCCAGCGGGGGCCTTACCGGGGAGCTGTTTTTT	CASSFASGGLTGELFF
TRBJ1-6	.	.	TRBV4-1	TGCGCCAGCAGCCAACAGACAGGCCCTTCACCCCTCCACTTT	CASSQQTGPSPLHF
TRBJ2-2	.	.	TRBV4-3	TGCGCCAGCAGCCAACTGGCACTAGGGGAAGACACCGGGGAGCTGTTTTTT	CASSQLALGEDTGELFF
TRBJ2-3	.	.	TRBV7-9	TGTGCCAGCAGCGTCCGCAGGAGTTTTTCCAGCCCAGATACGCAGTATTTT	CASSVRRSFSSPDTQYF
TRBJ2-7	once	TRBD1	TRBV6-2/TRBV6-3	TGTGCCAGCAGTTACTCAGCCAGGGGGCCCTACGAGCAGTACTTC	CASSYSARGPYEQYF
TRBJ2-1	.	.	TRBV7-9	TGTGCCAGCAAGTTCCGGGGCCCAGGGAATGAGCAGTTCTTC	CASKFRGPGNEQFF
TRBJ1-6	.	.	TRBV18	TGTGCCAGCTCACCACCTACCGGGACTGGGAATTCACCCCTCCACTTT	CASSPPTGTGNSPLHF
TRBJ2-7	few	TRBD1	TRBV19	TGTGCCAGTAGTATAAGCACAGGGGGACACGAGCAGTACTTC	CASSISTGGHEQYF
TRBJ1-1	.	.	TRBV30	TGTGCCTGGAGGGCAAATTTAGTTTACACTGAAGCTTTCTTT	CAWRANLVYTEAFF
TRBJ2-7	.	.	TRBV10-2	TGCGCCAGTGAGAGAGGGACCGAGCAGTACTTC	CASERGTEQYF
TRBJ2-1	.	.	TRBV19	TGTGCCAGTAGTTTACGGGGAGGACACAATGAGCAGTTCTTC	CASSLRGGHNEQFF
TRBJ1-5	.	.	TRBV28	TGTGCCATCACGCGTACATTCAATCAGCCCCAGCATTTT	CAITRTFNQPQHF
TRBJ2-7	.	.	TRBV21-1	TGTGCCAGCAGCTGTCGACGTACGGTCTACGAGCAGTACTTC	CASSCRRTVYEQYF
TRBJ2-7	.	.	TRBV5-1	TGCGCCAGCAGCTTGGCGGCGACAGAAAACTACGAGCAGTACTTC	CASSLAATENYEQYF
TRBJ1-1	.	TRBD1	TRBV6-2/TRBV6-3	TGTGCCAGCAGCCCCGGGACAGGGAGGATGAACACTGAAGCTTTCTTT	CASSPGTGRMNTEAFF
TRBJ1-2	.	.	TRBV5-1	TGCGCCAGCAGCGAGGGACCCCGGGATGGCTACACCTTC	CASSEGPRDGYTF
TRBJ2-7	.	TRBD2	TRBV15	TGTGCCACCAGCAGAGATCGAGCGGGGGGCCCCTACGAGCAGTACTTC	CATSRDRAGGPYEQYF